This TCR beta chain was sequenced during a study of T-cell memory formation after mild COVID-19. At the level of the study: Each donor largely had its own TCR clusters. Notes on the study in general: Cross-reactive memory appears to have joined, as suggested by some responding clones showing up in pre-infection memory. The study found balanced CD4/CD8 in clones contracting day 15 to 85 and a CD4+ lean in later expanders.

Details on this clonotype: Its antigen is undetermined.

After 5'RACE with constant-segment primers, TCR alpha and TCR beta cDNA libraries carrying sample barcodes and UMIs were obtained. TCRdb reprocessed the 5' RACE reads via MiXCR and lists one record per CDR3 protein. The top ten hold under 0.9% of the sample, which has tens of thousands of distinct CDR3 sequences, less than 8% seen once. The ends were cut back, 2 bases at V and 4 bases at J, with 11 bases in the middle. Germline assignment: CDR1 SGHTA and CDR2 FQGNSA. The CDR3 is made up of 15 amino acids. The receptor comes from an adult who had mild COVID-19 (a few samples of this study predate the infection). Cell type and time point are not known. Sequenced sample: PBMCs or a T cell subset sorted from them (not recorded which). The J gene is TRBJ2-2, the V gene TRBV7-2; no definite D call. CDR3 sequence: CASSLTPQVTGELFF. CDR3 DNA sequence: TGTGCCAGCAGCTTAACCCCCCAGGTCACCGGGGAGCTGTTTTTT.